This TCR beta chain was obtained from a study of T cell changes during pregnancy in multiple sclerosis. The V and J ends lost 5 bases and 3 bases, in that order; junction bases with no gene match: 3. This CDR3 region has 13 residues. Germline CDR1 reads SGHTA; CDR2 reads FQGNSA. The table came from immunoSEQ multiplex PCR; TCRdb's copy has only in-frame clones and leaves some out. The repertoire has about 130,000 clones, around 95% of them found once; the top ten carry more than 0.4%. The origin of this receptor is a female donor with multiple sclerosis, enrolled in a pregnancy study. This rearrangement joins TRBV7-2 to TRBJ2-7; TRBD1 matches 8 bases. The sample in question was peripheral blood, obtained after pregnancy. CDR3 in amino acids: CASSRGQGYEQYF. CDR3 DNA sequence: TGTGCCAGCAGCCGAGGACAGGGCTACGAGCAGTACTTC. The full variable domain, in which reference TRBV7-2 and TRBJ2-7 provide the parts outside the CDR3, is GAGVSQSPSNKVTEKGKDVELRCDPISGHTALYWYRQSLGQGLEFLIYFQGNSAPDKSGLPSDRFSAERTGGSVSTLTIQRTQQEDSAVYLCASSRGQGYEQYFGPGTRLTVT.